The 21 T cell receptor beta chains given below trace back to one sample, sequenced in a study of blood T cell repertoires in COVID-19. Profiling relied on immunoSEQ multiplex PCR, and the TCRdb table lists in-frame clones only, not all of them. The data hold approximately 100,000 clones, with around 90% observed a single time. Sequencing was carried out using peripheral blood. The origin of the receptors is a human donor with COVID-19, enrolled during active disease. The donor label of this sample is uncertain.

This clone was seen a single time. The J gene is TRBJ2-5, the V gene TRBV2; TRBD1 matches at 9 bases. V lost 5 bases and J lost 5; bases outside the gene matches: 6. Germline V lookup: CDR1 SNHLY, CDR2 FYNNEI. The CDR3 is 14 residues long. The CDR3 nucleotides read TGTGCCAGCAGTCGTACAGGGGGCACGGAGACCCAGTACTTC. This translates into CASSRTGGTETQYF.

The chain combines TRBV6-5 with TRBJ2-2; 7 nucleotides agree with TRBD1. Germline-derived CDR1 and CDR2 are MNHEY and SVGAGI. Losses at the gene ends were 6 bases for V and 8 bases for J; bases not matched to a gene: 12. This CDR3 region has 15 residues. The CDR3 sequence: CASRTQGVLGGELFF. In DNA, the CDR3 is TGTGCCAGCAGAACTCAGGGGGTCCTTGGTGGGGAGCTGTTTTTT.

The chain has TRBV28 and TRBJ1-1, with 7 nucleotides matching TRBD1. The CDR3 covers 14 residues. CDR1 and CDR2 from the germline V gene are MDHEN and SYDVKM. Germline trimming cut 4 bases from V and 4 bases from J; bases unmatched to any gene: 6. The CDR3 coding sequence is TGTGCCAGCAGTTCATCGACAGGGAGCACTGAAGCTTTCTTT. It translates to CASSSSTGSTEAFF.

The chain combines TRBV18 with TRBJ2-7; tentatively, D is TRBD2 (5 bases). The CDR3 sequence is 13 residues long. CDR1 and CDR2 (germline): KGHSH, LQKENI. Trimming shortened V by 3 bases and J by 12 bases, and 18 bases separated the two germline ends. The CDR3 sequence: CASSPQTDSQPYF. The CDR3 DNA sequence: TGTGCCAGCTCACCCCAGACGGACTCCCAACCGTACTTC.

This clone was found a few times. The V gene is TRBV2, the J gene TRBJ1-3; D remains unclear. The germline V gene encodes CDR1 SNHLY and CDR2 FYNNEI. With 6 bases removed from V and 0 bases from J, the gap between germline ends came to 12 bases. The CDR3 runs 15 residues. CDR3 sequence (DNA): TGTGCCAGCAGGGAGGAGGATGGCTCTGGAAACACCATATATTTT. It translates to CASREEDGSGNTIYF.

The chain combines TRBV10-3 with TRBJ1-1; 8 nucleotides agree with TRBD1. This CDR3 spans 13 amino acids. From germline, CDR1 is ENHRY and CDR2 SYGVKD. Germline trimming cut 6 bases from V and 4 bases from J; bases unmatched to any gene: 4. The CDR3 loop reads CAIRDREGTEAFF. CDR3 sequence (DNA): TGTGCCATCAGGGACAGGGAGGGCACTGAAGCTTTCTTT.

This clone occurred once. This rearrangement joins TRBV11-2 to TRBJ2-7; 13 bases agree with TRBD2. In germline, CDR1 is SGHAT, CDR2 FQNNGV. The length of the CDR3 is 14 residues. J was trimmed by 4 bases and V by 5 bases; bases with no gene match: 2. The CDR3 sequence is CASSLGLAGYEQYF. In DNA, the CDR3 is TGTGCCAGCAGCCTGGGACTAGCGGGATACGAGCAGTACTTC.

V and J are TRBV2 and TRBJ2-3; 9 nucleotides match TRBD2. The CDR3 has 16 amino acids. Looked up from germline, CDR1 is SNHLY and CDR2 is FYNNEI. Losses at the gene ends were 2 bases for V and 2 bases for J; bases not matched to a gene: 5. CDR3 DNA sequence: TGTGCCAGCAGTGAACTAGCGGGGAGATACACAGATACGCAGTATTTT. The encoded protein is CASSELAGRYTDTQYF.

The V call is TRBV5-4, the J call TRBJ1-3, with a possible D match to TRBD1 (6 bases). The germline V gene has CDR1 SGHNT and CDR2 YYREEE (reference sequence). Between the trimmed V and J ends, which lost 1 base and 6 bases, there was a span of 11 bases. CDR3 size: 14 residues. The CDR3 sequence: CASSLNQGQNTIYF. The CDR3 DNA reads TGTGCCAGCAGCTTGAATCAGGGGCAAAACACCATATATTTT. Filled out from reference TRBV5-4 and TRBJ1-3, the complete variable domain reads ETGVTQSPTHLIKTRGQQVTLRCSSQSGHNTVSWYQQALGQGPQFIFQYYREEENGRGNFPPRFSGLQFPNYSSELNVNALELDDSALYLCASSLNQGQNTIYFGEGSWLTVV.

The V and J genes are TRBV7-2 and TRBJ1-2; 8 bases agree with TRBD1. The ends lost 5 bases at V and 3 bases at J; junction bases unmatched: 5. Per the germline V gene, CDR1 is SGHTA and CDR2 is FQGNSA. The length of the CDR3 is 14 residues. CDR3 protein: CASSVTGEDYGYTF. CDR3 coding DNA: TGTGCCAGCAGCGTGACAGGGGAAGACTATGGCTACACCTTC.

Here the CDR3 reads CASSPPGQGARQYF. CDR3 nucleotide sequence: TGTGCCAGCAGTCCTCCGGGACAGGGGGCGCGTCAGTACTTC. The rearrangement links TRBV7-9 to TRBJ2-4, with 12 bases lining up with TRBD1. The trim removed 6 bases at V and 12 bases at J, leaving 9 bases unmatched. The germline gives CDR1 SEHNR, CDR2 FQNEAQ (reference sequence). The CDR3 contains 14 residues.

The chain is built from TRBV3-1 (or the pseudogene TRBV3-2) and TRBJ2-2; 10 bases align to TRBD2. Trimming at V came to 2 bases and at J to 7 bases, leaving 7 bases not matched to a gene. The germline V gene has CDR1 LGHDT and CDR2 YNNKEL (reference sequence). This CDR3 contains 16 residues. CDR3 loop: CASSQSLAGEGGELFF. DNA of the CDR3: TGTGCCAGCAGCCAATCCCTAGCGGGAGAGGGCGGGGAGCTGTTTTTT.

CDR3 DNA: TGCGCCAGCAGCCGAGCGAGGGGGCTAGGGCGGGGGGGCCCCGAGACCCAGTACTTC. Its protein is CASSRARGLGRGGPETQYF. The chain carries TRBV4-1 and TRBJ2-5; 9 nucleotides align to TRBD2. This CDR3 comprises 19 residues. Trimming removed 4 bases from V and 5 bases from J; junction bases left unmatched: 20. Germline lookup yields CDR1 MGHRA and CDR2 YSYEKL.

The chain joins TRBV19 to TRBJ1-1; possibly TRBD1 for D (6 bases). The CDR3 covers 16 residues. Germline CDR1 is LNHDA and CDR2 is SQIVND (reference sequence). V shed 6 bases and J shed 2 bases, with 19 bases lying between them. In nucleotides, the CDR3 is TGTGCCAGTAGGAAGGGGTGGAGACAGGTCAACACTGAAGCTTTCTTT. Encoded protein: CASRKGWRQVNTEAFF.

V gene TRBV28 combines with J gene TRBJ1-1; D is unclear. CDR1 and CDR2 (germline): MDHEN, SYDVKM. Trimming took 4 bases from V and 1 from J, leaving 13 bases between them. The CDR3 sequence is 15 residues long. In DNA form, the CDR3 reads TGTGCCAGCAGTTCCCCGGGAGGGCCGAACACTGAAGCTTTCTTT. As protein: CASSSPGGPNTEAFF.

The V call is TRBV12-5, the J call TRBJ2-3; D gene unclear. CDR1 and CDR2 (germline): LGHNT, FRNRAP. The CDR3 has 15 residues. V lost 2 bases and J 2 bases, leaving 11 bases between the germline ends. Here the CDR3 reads CASGLSQNPTDTQYF. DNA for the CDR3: TGTGCTAGTGGTTTGAGTCAGAACCCCACAGATACGCAGTATTTT. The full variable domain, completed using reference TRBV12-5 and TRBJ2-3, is DARVTQTPRHKVTEMGQEVTMRCQPILGHNTVFWYRQTMMQGLELLAYFRNRAPLDDSGMPKDRFSAEMPDATLATLKIQPSEPRDSAVYFCASGLSQNPTDTQYFGPGTRLTVL.

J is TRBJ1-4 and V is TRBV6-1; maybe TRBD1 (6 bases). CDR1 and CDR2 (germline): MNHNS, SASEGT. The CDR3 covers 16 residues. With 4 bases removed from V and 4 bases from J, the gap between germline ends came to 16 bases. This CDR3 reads CASSGLGQLLNEKLFF. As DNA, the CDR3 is TGTGCCAGCAGTGGTTTAGGACAGCTGCTTAATGAAAAACTGTTTTTT.

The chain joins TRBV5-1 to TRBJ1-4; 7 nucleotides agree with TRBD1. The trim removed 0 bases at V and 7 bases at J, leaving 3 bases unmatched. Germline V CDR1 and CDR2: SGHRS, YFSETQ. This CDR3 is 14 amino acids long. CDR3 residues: CASSLGQGREKLFF. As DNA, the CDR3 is TGCGCCAGCAGCTTGGGACAGGGTCGTGAAAAACTGTTTTTT.

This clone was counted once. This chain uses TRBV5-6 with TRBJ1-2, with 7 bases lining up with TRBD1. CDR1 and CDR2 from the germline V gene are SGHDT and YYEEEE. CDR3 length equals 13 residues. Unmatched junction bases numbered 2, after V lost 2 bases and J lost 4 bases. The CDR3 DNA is TGTGCCAGCAGCTTTCACAGGGGCTATGGCTACACCTTC. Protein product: CASSFHRGYGYTF.

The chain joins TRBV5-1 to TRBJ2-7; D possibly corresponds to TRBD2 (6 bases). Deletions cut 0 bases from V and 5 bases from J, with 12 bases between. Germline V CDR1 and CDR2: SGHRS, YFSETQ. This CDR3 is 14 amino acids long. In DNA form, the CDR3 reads TGCGCCAGCAGCTTGGGACTAGATTCCCACGAGCAGTACTTC. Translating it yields CASSLGLDSHEQYF.

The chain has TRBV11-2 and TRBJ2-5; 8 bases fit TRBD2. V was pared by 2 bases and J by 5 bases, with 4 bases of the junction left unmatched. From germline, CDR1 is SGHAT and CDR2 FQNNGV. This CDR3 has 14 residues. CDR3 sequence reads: CASSLSGGGETQYF. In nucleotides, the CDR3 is TGTGCCAGCAGCTTAAGCGGGGGAGGGGAGACCCAGTACTTC.